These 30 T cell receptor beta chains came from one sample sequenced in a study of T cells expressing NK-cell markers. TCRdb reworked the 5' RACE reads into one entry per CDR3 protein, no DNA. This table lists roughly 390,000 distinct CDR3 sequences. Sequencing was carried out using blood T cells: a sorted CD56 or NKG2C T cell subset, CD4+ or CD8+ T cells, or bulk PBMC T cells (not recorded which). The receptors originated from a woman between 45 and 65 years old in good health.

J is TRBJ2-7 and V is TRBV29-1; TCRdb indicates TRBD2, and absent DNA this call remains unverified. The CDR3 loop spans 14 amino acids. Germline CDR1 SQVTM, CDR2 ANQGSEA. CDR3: CSVESLAGPSEQYF.

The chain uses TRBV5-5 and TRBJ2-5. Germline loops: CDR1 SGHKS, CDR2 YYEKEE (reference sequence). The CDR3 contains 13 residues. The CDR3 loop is CASTHRDKETQYF.

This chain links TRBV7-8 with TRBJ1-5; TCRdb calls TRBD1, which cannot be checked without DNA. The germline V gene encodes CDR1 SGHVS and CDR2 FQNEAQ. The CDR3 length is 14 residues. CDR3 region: CASSPAGPNQPQHF.

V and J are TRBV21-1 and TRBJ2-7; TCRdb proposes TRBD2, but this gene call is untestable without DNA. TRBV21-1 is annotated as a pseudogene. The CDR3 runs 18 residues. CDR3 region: CASSKKGGTSGRSYEQYF.

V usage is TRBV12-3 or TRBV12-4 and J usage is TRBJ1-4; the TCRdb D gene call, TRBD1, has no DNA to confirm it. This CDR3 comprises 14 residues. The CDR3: CASSSEGFRAKLFF.

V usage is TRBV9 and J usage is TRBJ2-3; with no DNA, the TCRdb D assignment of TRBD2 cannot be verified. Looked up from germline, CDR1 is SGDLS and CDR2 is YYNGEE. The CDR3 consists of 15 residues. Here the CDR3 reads CASSVGGLGRDTQYF.

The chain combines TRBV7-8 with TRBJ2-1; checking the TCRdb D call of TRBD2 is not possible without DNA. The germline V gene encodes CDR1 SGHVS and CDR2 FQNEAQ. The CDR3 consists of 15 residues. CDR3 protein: CASSRRDLEDNEQFF.

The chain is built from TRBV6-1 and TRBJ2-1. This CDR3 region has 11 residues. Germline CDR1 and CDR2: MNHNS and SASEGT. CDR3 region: CASSELGEQFF.

The CDR3 loop is CASSEWGRDADTQYF. This chain connects TRBV6-1 to TRBJ2-3; TCRdb indicates TRBD2, and absent DNA this call remains unverified. Germline V lookup: CDR1 MNHNS, CDR2 SASEGT. This CDR3 is 15 amino acids long.

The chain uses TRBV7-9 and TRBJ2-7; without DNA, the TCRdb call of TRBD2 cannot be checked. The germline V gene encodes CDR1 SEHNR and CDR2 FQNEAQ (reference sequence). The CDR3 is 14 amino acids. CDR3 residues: CASSLDLLADEQYF.

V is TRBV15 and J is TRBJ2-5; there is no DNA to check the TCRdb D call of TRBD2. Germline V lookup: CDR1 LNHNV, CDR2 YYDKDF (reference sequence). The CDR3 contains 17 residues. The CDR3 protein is CATSRDPLAGVGETQYF. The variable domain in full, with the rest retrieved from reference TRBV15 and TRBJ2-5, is DAMVIQNPRYQVTQFGKPVTLSCSQTLNHNVMYWYQQKSSQAPKLLFHYYDKDFNNEADTPDNFQSRRPNTSFCFLDIRSPGLGDTAMYLCATSRDPLAGVGETQYFGPGTRLLVL.

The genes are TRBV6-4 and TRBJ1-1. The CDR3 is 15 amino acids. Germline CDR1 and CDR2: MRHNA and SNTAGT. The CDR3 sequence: CASTRSRMGDTEAFF.

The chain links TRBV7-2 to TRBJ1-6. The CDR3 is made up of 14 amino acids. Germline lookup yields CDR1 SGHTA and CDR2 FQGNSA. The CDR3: CASSLVGNNSPLHF.

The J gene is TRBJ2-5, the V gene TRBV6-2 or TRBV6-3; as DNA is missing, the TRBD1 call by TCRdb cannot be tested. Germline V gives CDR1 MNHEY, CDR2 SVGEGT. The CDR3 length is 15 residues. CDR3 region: CASSYFFRGGETQYF.

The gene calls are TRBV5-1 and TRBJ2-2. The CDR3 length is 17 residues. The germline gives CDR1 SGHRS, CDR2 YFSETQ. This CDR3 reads CASSFSQVRTNTGELFF.

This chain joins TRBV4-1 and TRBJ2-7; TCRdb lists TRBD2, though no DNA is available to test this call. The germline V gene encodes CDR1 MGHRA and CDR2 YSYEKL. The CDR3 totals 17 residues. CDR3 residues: CASSTNVKGPTPYEQYF.

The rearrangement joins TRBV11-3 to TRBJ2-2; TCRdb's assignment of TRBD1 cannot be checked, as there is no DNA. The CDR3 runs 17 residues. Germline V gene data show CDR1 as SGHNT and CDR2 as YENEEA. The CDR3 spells CASSSQIVGVKAGELFF.

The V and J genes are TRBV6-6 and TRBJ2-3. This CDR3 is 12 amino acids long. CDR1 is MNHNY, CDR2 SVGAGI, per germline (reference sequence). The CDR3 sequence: CASFDEADTQYF.

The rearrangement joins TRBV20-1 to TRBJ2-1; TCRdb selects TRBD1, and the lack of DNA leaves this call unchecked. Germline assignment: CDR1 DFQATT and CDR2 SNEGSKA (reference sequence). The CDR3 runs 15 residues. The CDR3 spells CSAPRRRRTYNEQFF.

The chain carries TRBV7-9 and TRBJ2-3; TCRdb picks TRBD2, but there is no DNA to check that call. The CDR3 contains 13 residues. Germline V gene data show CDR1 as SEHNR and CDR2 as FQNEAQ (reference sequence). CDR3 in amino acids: CATDNAIEGTQYF.

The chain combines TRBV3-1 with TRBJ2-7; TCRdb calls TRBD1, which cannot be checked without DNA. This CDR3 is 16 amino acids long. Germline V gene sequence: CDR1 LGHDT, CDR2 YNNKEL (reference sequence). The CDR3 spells CASSRGARGAGYEQYF.

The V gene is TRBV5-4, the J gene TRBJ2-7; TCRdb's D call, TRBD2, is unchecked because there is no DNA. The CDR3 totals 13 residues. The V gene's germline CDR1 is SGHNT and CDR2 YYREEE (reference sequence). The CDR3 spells CASSTRLAGEQYF.

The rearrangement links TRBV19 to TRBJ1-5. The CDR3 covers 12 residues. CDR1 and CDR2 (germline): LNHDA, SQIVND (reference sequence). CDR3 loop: CASIKRNQPQHF.

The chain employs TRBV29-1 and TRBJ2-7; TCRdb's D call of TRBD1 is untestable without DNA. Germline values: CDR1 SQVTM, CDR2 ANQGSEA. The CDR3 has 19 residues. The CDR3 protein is CSVEAYEHRDGTGSYEQYF.

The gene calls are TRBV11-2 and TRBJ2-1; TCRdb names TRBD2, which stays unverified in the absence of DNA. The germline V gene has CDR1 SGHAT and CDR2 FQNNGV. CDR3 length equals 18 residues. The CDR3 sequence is CASSLDLAASGFNNEQFF.

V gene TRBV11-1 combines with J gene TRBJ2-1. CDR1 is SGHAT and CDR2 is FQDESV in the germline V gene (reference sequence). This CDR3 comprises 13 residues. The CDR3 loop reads CASSLISQAEQFF.

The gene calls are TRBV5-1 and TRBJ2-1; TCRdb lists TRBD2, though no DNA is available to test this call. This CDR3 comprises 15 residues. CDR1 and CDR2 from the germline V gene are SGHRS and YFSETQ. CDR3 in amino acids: CASRAGTRSYNEQFF.

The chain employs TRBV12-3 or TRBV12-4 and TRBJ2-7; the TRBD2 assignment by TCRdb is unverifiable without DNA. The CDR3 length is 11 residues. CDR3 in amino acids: CASSPAFEQYF.

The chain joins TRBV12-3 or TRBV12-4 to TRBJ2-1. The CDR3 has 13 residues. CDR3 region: CASSYRGAGEQFF.

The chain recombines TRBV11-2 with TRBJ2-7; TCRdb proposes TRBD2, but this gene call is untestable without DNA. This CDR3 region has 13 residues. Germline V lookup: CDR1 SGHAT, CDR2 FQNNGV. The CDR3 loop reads CASSRLANYEQYF.